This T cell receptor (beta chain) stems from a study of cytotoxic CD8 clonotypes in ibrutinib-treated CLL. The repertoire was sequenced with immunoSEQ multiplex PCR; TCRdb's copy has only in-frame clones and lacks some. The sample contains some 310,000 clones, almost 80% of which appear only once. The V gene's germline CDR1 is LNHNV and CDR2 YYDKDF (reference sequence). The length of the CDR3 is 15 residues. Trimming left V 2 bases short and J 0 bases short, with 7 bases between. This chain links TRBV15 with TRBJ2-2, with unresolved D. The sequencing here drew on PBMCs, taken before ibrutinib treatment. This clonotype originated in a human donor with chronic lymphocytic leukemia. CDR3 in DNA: TGTGCCACCAGCAGACACTCAACGAACACCGGGGAGCTGTTTTTT. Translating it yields CATSRHSTNTGELFF.